The subject of this entry is one TCR beta chain. Its antigen remains undetermined. No base qualities exist here, and no much larger clone lies one base off it. This sample is part of a study of PD-L1 blockade in urothelial cancer (dated by TCRdb to the late 2010s). Describing the broader study: Therapy was started at some point between 2013 and 2015 for all patients, and atezolizumab 1,200 mg was administered intravenously every 3 weeks. About 90% of the 29 patients were males with bladder-origin urothelial cancer, and about two thirds of the roughly 30 reported a prior smoking history. An ECOG performance status of 0 or 1 was recorded for the patients, and 0 to 3 prior chemotherapy regimens had been received by the patients. Blood samples were analyzed at two time points: 3 weeks after treatment start (second dose) and 6 weeks after treatment start. Blood samples gave median yields of around 140,000 T cells and tens of thousands of unique TCRs, along with a median clonality of 0.080. An exploratory multi-omic analysis was conducted of the somatic, immune and clinical correlates of response to PD-L1 blockade with atezolizumab in urothelial cancer. Pretreatment tumor samples, along with matched peripheral blood serially collected before and after atezolizumab treatment, were subjected to TCR sequencing. Durable clinical benefit meant progression-free survival longer than 6 months, and TCR features were also tested against progression-free and overall survival. In the same patients, whole exome sequencing and RNA sequencing of pretreatment tumors were performed in addition to TCR sequencing. Ten or so patients reached durable clinical benefit, while some 21 patients did not. Pretreatment blood TCR-seq was available for about 30 patients, at least one posttreatment blood collection was obtained for about 24 patients, and tumor TCR-seq was available for about 24 patients.

Here is what the overall study found, with its caveats: Small sample size (n of about 29) and many exploratory analyses mean the results are intended to be hypothesis-generating. A pretreatment peripheral blood TCR clonality below the median was linked to improved progression-free and overall survival. Patients with durable benefit showed greater expansion of tumor-associated TCR clones in peripheral blood 3 weeks after starting treatment (n = 22, p = 0.022).

The time point label here, explained by the study, means: peripheral blood 6 weeks after treatment start. The cohort comprised 29 patients with locally advanced or metastatic urothelial carcinoma treated at Memorial Sloan Kettering on a trial protocol. Peripheral blood mononuclear cells were collected pretreatment and during treatment, with between 1 and 8 total time points obtained per patient. The Qiagen DNeasy Blood extraction kit was used to purify genomic DNA from total PBMCs and from tumor samples. Collected pretreatment and during treatment, PBMCs were isolated and stored as previously described. Synthetic TCR analog templates were spiked into each PCR so that absolute template abundance could be estimated from read counts. The immunoSEQ assay was used to amplify TCRbeta CDR3 regions from genomic DNA with bias-controlled V and J gene primers. Sequencing of rearranged TCRbeta segments was done at approximately 20X coverage. The study's own analysis went as follows. Clustering was used to correct sequencing errors, and CDR3s were annotated against IMGT so that V, D and J genes could be assigned. Only productive TCRbeta rearrangements were used in downstream analyses, excluding out-of-frame or stop-codon sequences. Clonality was computed as one minus Shannon entropy normalized by the log of the number of unique productive sequences. Fisher's exact test with Benjamini-Hochberg correction, using a cutoff of adjusted p below 0.01, was how clones that differed between time points or between blood and tumor were identified. The table comes from immuneACCESS by way of TCRdb, which keeps in-frame sequences with V and J called. Part of the clones is missing from these tables; in studies checked, under half for an unresolved V gene and the rest for unknown reasons. The V and J calls and clone size were taken over from that table, and D and trimming were inferred from the DNA. This sample holds about 120,000 clones; 85% to 90% were observed only once. Jointly, the top ten make up around 1.7% of the sample.

This TCR was recovered from a man between 60 and 75 years old with urothelial cancer. The sample in question was PBMCs, obtained around atezolizumab (anti-PD-L1) treatment.

The CDR3 reads as follows: CAAQGTYSNQPQHF. The DNA sequence is TGTGCCGCCCAGGGAACCTATAGCAATCAGCCCCAGCATTTT. The chain uses TRBV19 and TRBJ1-5; tentative D gene TRBD1, with 5 bases matching. For CDR1 and CDR2, the germline V gene (reference sequence) lists LNHDA and SQIVND. Taken from cysteine to phenylalanine, the CDR3 has 14 residues. The retained sequence is limited to the CDR3, 42 bases, with the frame set at the first base. Deletion took 11 bases off V and 0 bases off J, with a span of 14 bases between the germline ends. Supplemented by the reference TRBV19 and TRBJ1-5 proteins around the CDR3, the complete variable domain is DGGITQSPKYLFRKEGQNVTLSCEQNLNHDAMYWYRQDPGQGLRLIYYSQIVNDFQKGDIAEGYSVSREKKESFPLTVTSAQKNPTAFYLCAAQGTYSNQPQHFGDGTRLSIL.